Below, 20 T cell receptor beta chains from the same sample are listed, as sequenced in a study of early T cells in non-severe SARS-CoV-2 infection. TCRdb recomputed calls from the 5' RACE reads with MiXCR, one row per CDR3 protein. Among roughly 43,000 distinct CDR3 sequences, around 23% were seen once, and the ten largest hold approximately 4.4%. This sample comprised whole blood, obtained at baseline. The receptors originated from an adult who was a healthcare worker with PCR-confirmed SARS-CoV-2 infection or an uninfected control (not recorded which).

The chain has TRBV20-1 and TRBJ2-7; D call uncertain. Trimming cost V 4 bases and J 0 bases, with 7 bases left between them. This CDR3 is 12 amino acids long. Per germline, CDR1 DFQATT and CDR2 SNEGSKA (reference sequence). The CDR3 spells CSAMTPSYEQYF. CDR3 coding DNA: TGCAGTGCTATGACTCCCTCCTACGAGCAGTACTTC.

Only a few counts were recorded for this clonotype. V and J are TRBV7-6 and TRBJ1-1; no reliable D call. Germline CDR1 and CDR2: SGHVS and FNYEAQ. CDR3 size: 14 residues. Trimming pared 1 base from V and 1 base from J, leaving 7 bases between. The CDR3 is CASSLEGWNTEAFF. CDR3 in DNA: TGTGCCAGCAGCTTAGAGGGATGGAACACTGAAGCTTTCTTT.

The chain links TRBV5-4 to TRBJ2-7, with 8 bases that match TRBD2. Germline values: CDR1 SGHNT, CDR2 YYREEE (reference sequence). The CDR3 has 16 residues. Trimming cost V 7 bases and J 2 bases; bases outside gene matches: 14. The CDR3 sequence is CASGLDSGGPTYEQYF. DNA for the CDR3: TGTGCCAGCGGTCTCGACAGCGGGGGACCAACCTACGAGCAGTACTTC.

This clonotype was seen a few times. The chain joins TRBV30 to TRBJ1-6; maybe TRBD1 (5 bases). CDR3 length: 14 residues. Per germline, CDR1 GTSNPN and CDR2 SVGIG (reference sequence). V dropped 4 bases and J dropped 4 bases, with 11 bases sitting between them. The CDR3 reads CAWNGGVYNSPLHF. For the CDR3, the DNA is TGTGCCTGGAATGGGGGGGTGTATAATTCACCCCTCCACTTT.

The CDR3, as DNA: TGTGCCAGCAGCCTAGGGGCCGGCGAGACCCAGTACTTC. Its protein is CASSLGAGETQYF. The chain uses TRBV7-2 and TRBJ2-5; TRBD1 is a possible D gene (5 bases). Germline assignment: CDR1 SGHTA and CDR2 FQGNSA. V lost 5 bases and J 5 bases, leaving 12 bases between the germline ends. The CDR3 runs to 13 residues. Variable domain in full (rest from reference TRBV7-2 and TRBJ2-5): GAGVSQSPSNKVTEKGKDVELRCDPISGHTALYWYRQSLGQGLEFLIYFQGNSAPDKSGLPSDRFSAERTGGSVSTLTIQRTQQEDSAVYLCASSLGAGETQYFGPGTRLLVL.

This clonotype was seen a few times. CDR3 DNA sequence: TGTGCCAGCAGTTACCCCCGTGCCCTCTCGGGGTCCTACAATGAGCAGTTCTTC. Translated, it gives CASSYPRALSGSYNEQFF. The chain joins TRBV6-2 or TRBV6-3 to TRBJ2-1; tentatively, D is TRBD2 (5 bases). CDR1 is MNHEY and CDR2 is SVGEGT in the germline V gene. The CDR3 totals 18 residues. V lost 2 bases and J lost 1, with 18 bases in between.

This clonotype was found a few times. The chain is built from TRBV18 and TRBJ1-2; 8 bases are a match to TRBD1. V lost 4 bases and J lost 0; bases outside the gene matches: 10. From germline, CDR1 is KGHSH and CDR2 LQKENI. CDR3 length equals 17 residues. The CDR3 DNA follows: TGTGCCAGCTCACTTGAACCGACAGGGGAAGCTAACTATGGCTACACCTTC. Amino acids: CASSLEPTGEANYGYTF.

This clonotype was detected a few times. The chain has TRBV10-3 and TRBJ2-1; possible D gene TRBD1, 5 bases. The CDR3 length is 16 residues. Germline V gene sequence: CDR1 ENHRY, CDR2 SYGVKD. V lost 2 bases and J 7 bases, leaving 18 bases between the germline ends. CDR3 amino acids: CAISEPRAGIRNEQFF. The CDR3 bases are TGTGCCATCAGTGAGCCCCGGGCAGGGATAAGGAATGAGCAGTTCTTC.

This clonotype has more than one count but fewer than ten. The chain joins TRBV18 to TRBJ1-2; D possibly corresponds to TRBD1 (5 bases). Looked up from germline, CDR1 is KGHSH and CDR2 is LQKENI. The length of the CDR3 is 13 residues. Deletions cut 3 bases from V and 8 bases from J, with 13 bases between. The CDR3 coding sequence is TGTGCCAGCTCACCTACCAGGGCGGAGGGCTACACCTTC. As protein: CASSPTRAEGYTF. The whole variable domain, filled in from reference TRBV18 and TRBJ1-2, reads NAGVMQNPRHLVRRRGQEARLRCSPMKGHSHVYWYRQLPEEGLKFMVYLQKENIIDESGMPKERFSAEFPKEGPSILRIQQVVRGDSAAYFCASSPTRAEGYTFGSGTRLTVV.

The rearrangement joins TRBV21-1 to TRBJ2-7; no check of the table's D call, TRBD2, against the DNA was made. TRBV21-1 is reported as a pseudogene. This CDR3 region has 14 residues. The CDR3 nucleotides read TGTGCCAGCAGCAAAGCTGGGCCCCGCTACGAGCAGTACTTC. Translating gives CASSKAGPRYEQYF.

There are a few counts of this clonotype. The DNA of the CDR3 is TGTGCCAGCACCCAGGGTCGGGGGGCAAAAGCTTTCTTT. It yields the protein CASTQGRGAKAFF. The V gene is TRBV6-6, the J gene TRBJ1-1; the D gene is possibly TRBD1 (6 bases). CDR1 is MNHNY and CDR2 is SVGAGI in the germline V gene (reference sequence). The V end was cut by 7 bases, the J end by 9 bases, with 18 bases between. The CDR3 consists of 13 residues.

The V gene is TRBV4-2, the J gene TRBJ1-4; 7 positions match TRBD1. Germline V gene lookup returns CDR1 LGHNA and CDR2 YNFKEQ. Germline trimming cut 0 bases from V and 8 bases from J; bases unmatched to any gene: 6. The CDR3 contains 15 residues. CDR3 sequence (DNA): TGTGCCAGCAGCCAAGACAGGGGGTCAAGCGAAAAACTGTTTTTT. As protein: CASSQDRGSSEKLFF.

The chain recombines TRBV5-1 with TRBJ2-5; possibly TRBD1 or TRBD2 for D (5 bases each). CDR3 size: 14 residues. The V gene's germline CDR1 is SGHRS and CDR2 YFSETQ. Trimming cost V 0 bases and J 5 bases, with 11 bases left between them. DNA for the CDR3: TGCGCCAGCAGCTTGGAAGCAGGGACGGAGACCCAGTACTTC. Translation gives CASSLEAGTETQYF.

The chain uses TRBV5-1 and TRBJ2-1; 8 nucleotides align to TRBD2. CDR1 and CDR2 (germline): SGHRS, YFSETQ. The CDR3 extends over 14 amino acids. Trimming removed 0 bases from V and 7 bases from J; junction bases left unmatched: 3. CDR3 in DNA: TGCGCCAGCAGCTTGGCCAAGCGGGAGAATGAGCAGTTCTTC. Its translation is CASSLAKRENEQFF. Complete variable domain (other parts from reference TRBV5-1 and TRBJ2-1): KAGVTQTPRYLIKTRGQQVTLSCSPISGHRSVSWYQQTPGQGLQFLFEYFSETQRNKGNFPGRFSGRQFSNSRSEMNVSTLELGDSALYLCASSLAKRENEQFFGPGTRLTVL.

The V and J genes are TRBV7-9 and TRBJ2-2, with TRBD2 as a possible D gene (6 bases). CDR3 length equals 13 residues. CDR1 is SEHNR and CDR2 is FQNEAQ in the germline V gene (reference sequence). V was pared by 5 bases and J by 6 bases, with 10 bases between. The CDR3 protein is CASSGGMAGELFF. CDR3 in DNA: TGTGCCAGCAGCGGGGGGATGGCCGGGGAGCTGTTTTTT. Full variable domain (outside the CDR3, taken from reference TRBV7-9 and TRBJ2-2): DTGVSQNPRHKITKRGQNVTFRCDPISEHNRLYWYRQTLGQGPEFLTYFQNEAQLEKSRLLSDRFSAERPKGSFSTLEIQRTEQGDSAMYLCASSGGMAGELFFGEGSRLTVL.

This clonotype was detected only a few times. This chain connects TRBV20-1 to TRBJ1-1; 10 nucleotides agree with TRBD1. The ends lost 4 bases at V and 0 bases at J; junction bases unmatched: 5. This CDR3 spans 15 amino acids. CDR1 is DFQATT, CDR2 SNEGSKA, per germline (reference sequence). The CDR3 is CSATDRGAMNTEAFF. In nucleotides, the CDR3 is TGCAGTGCTACGGACAGGGGGGCCATGAACACTGAAGCTTTCTTT.

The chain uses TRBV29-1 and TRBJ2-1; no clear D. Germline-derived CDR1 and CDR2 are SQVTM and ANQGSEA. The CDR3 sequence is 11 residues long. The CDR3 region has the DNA TGCAGTTCTACAGTTTACAATGAGCAGTTCTTC. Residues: CSSTVYNEQFF.

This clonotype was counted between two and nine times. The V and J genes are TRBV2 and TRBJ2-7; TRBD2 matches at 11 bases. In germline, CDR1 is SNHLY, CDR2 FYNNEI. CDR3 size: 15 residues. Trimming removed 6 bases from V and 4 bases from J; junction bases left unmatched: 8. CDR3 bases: TGTGCCAGCAGGCAGCTAGCGGGGGGAGCTTACGAGCAGTACTTC. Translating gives CASRQLAGGAYEQYF.

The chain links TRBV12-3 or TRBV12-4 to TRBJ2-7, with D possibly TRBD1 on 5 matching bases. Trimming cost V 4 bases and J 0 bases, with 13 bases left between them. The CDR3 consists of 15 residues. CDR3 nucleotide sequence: TGTGCCAGCAGTTCGTCGACAGTCCGCTCCTACGAGCAGTACTTC. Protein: CASSSSTVRSYEQYF.

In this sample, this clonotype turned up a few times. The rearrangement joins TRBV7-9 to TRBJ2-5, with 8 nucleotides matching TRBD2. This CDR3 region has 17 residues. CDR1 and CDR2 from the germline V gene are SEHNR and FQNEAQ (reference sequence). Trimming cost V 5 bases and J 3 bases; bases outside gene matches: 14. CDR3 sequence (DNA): TGTGCCAGCAGCCAGGCGGTGGTAGCGGGGACGAAAGAGACCCAGTACTTC. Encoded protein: CASSQAVVAGTKETQYF.